This entry lists 29 T cell receptor beta chains sequenced from one sample in a study of blood T cell repertoires in COVID-19. TCRdb's copy holds only in-frame clones and misses some; the assay was immunoSEQ multiplex PCR. The repertoire includes over 300,000 clones, around 90% of them detected once, and around 7% sits in the top ten. Sequenced: peripheral blood. The receptors come from a man aged 18 to 30 with active or convalescent COVID-19.

The rearrangement joins TRBV24-1 to TRBJ2-7; a possible D gene is TRBD1 (6 bases). This CDR3 is 13 amino acids long. Germline lookup yields CDR1 KGHDR and CDR2 SFDVKD. V was pared by 3 bases and J by 3 bases, with 8 bases between. CDR3 loop: CATSDAGDYEQYF. The CDR3, as DNA: TGTGCCACCAGTGATGCAGGGGACTACGAGCAGTACTTC.

The CDR3 DNA is TGTGCCAGCAGCCCCGGACAGGGGCGATCAGATACGCAGTATTTT. This encodes CASSPGQGRSDTQYF. The chain is built from TRBV9 and TRBJ2-3, with 9 bases that match TRBD1. Germline loops: CDR1 SGDLS, CDR2 YYNGEE. V was pared by 4 bases and J by 4 bases, with 7 bases of the junction left unmatched. The CDR3 length is 15 residues.

The chain is built from TRBV24-1 and TRBJ2-2, with TRBD2 as a possible D gene (7 bases). V lost 9 bases, J lost 2 bases, and 12 bases lay in between. CDR1 and CDR2 (germline): KGHDR, SFDVKD. The CDR3 sequence is 14 residues long. CDR3: CATARGLNTGELFF. The CDR3 DNA follows: TGTGCCACCGCCAGGGGACTAAACACCGGGGAGCTGTTTTTT.

The CDR3: CASSTNRDNSPLHF. CDR3 DNA: TGTGCCAGCAGCACCAACAGGGATAATTCACCCCTCCACTTT. V usage is TRBV7-6 and J usage is TRBJ1-6; D possibly corresponds to TRBD1 (6 bases). The germline CDR1 and CDR2 sequences are SGHVS and FNYEAQ. The CDR3 is 14 residues long. Trimming stripped 5 bases from V and 5 bases from J, with 10 bases between.

This clone was found once. J is TRBJ2-3 and V is TRBV15, with D unresolved. The germline V gene has CDR1 LNHNV and CDR2 YYDKDF (reference sequence). The CDR3 covers 13 residues. Deletions cut 5 bases from V and 0 bases from J, with 6 bases between. The CDR3 DNA follows: TGTGCCACCAGCGCGATAAGCACAGATACGCAGTATTTT. It encodes CATSAISTDTQYF.

The chain employs TRBV6-5 and TRBJ1-1; the match to TRBD1 covers 9 bases. This CDR3 has 14 residues. V shed 7 bases and J 6 bases; nucleotides not matched to a gene: 9. CDR1 and CDR2 (germline): MNHEY, SVGAGI. This chain's CDR3 is CASNRDRVASEAFF. For the CDR3, the DNA is TGTGCCAGCAACCGGGACAGGGTGGCTTCTGAAGCTTTCTTT.

The V and J genes are TRBV19 and TRBJ1-4; TRBD1 agrees at 9 bases. Per germline, CDR1 LNHDA and CDR2 SQIVND (reference sequence). This CDR3 spans 17 amino acids. The ends lost 4 bases at V and 2 bases at J; junction bases unmatched: 8. DNA for the CDR3: TGTGCCAGTAGTAAACGGACAGGGGTCGGCACTAATGAAAAACTGTTTTTT. It yields the protein CASSKRTGVGTNEKLFF. The full variable domain, rest sourced from reference TRBV19 and TRBJ1-4, is DGGITQSPKYLFRKEGQNVTLSCEQNLNHDAMYWYRQDPGQGLRLIYYSQIVNDFQKGDIAEGYSVSREKKESFPLTVTSAQKNPTAFYLCASSKRTGVGTNEKLFFGSGTQLSVL.

The chain recombines TRBV4-1 with TRBJ2-3; 8 bases line up with TRBD1. Germline CDR1 MGHRA, CDR2 YSYEKL. The J segment lost 2 bases and the V segment lost 6 bases, leaving 7 bases of the junction unmatched. The CDR3 totals 15 residues. The DNA for the CDR3 is TGCGCCAGCAGTCTACAGGGGGTCGCCACAGATACGCAGTATTTT. It yields the protein CASSLQGVATDTQYF.

The rearrangement joins TRBV3-1 (or the pseudogene TRBV3-2) to TRBJ1-4; D not certain. The germline V and J ends were trimmed by 0 bases and 7 bases, with 12 bases remaining between them. The CDR3 loop spans 15 amino acids. Germline CDR1 is LGHDT and CDR2 is YNNKEL (reference sequence). This CDR3 reads CASSQETVISEKLFF. CDR3 coding DNA: TGTGCCAGCAGCCAAGAAACAGTGATAAGTGAAAAACTGTTTTTT.

V is TRBV10-3 and J is TRBJ2-3, with 9 bases lining up with TRBD1. Germline V lookup: CDR1 ENHRY, CDR2 SYGVKD. The CDR3 is made up of 14 amino acids. V shed 6 bases, J shed 3 bases, and the junction held 4 bases outside the gene matches. This chain's CDR3 is CAIRNRGPTDTQYF. The CDR3 bases are TGTGCCATCAGGAACAGGGGGCCGACAGATACGCAGTATTTT.

This chain joins TRBV7-2 and TRBJ1-5, with unresolved D. The CDR3 is 13 amino acids. Germline CDR1 and CDR2: SGHTA and FQGNSA. Trimming removed 5 bases from V and 6 bases from J, with 11 bases in between. Here the CDR3 DNA reads TGTGCCAGCAGCGAAACTGCGGGTCAGCCCCAGCATTTT. Its translation: CASSETAGQPQHF.

This clone was seen a few times. In DNA, the CDR3 is TGTGCCTGGAGGCATGGAGTTGAAGATACGCAGTATTTT. Translating it yields CAWRHGVEDTQYF. The chain employs TRBV30 and TRBJ2-3, with D hard to call. CDR1 and CDR2 from the germline V gene are GTSNPN and SVGIG (reference sequence). CDR3 length: 13 residues. Between the trimmed V and J ends, which lost 3 bases and 5 bases, there was a span of 12 bases.

The J gene is TRBJ1-2, the V gene TRBV29-1; 7 positions agree with TRBD1. There are 13 residues in the CDR3. Germline V gene data show CDR1 as SQVTM and CDR2 as ANQGSEA. V shed 7 bases, J shed 4 bases, and the junction held 9 bases outside the gene matches. The CDR3 coding sequence is TGCAGCGCCAACGCCGGGACAGTCTATGGCTACACCTTC. Translation gives CSANAGTVYGYTF.

The rearrangement joins TRBV5-5 to TRBJ1-6; the D is unclear. Deletions cut 7 bases from V and 6 bases from J, with 14 bases between. CDR3 length: 14 amino acids. Per germline, CDR1 SGHKS and CDR2 YYEKEE (reference sequence). The CDR3 reads CASEWSFGNSPLHF. In nucleotides, the CDR3 is TGTGCCAGCGAGTGGAGCTTCGGTAATTCACCCCTCCACTTT.

This clone was seen only a few times. The sample contains more than one DNA sequence encoding this CDR3. The V gene is TRBV6-2 or TRBV6-3, the J gene TRBJ2-7; tentatively, D is TRBD2 (5 bases). Trimming took 0 bases from V and 1 from J, leaving 7 bases between them. Per germline, CDR1 MNHEY and CDR2 SVGEGT. The CDR3 has 14 amino acids. The DNA for the CDR3 is TGTGCCAGCAGTTACTCGCCGGGATCCTACGAGCAGTACTTC. Translating gives CASSYSPGSYEQYF.

The chain joins TRBV15 to TRBJ2-2; no definite D call. The CDR3 extends over 11 amino acids. Germline V gene lookup returns CDR1 LNHNV and CDR2 YYDKDF (reference sequence). V was cut by 8 bases and J by 2 bases, with 3 bases left in between. CDR3 sequence reads: CATVNTGELFF. DNA for the CDR3: TGTGCCACCGTAAACACCGGGGAGCTGTTTTTT. The full variable domain, in which reference TRBV15 and TRBJ2-2 provide the parts outside the CDR3, is DAMVIQNPRYQVTQFGKPVTLSCSQTLNHNVMYWYQQKSSQAPKLLFHYYDKDFNNEADTPDNFQSRRPNTSFCFLDIRSPGLGDTAMYLCATVNTGELFFGEGSRLTVL.

Comment on this clone: One end of the junction fails to match germline, which may point to a read error. The rearrangement joins TRBV7-9 to TRBJ1-2; perhaps TRBD1 as D (5 bases). The CDR3 sequence is 15 residues long. Germline V lookup: CDR1 SEHNR, CDR2 FQNEAQ (reference sequence). The CDR3 protein is CASSFSFDGGTFPIF. CDR3 nucleotides: TGTGCCAGCAGCTTCTCTTTCGACGGGGGAACGTTCCCCATCTTC.

The CDR3 loop is CASGDRRPGVYYEQYF. DNA for the CDR3: TGTGCCAGCGGGGACAGAAGGCCGGGCGTTTACTACGAGCAGTACTTC. The V and J genes are TRBV3-1 (or the pseudogene TRBV3-2) and TRBJ2-7, with 7 positions matching TRBD1. The V gene end was trimmed by 8 bases and the J gene end by 3 bases; junction bases not matched to a gene: 16. The CDR3 covers 16 residues. CDR1 and CDR2 (germline): LGHDT, YNNKEL (reference sequence).

The chain links TRBV6-5 to TRBJ1-5; 9 positions match TRBD1. CDR1 is MNHEY and CDR2 is SVGAGI in the germline V gene. This CDR3 is built from 14 residues. V dropped 4 bases and J dropped 7; count of bases not matched to a gene: 5. The CDR3 DNA is TGTGCCAGCAGTTCTACAGGGGGCGGGCAGCCCCAGCATTTT. Its translation is CASSSTGGGQPQHF.

This clone was detected only once. CDR3 region: CASSFSERTDTQYF. DNA for the CDR3: TGCGCCAGCAGCTTTAGCGAACGCACAGATACGCAGTATTTT. This sequence joins TRBV5-1 and TRBJ2-3, with D possibly being TRBD2 (5 bases). Germline assignment: CDR1 SGHRS and CDR2 YFSETQ. Deletions cut 2 bases from V and 1 base from J, with 8 bases between. The CDR3 consists of 14 residues.

This chain uses TRBV2 with TRBJ1-1; a weak D match, TRBD1 (6 bases). In germline, CDR1 is SNHLY, CDR2 FYNNEI. V was trimmed by 6 bases and J by 5 bases, leaving 16 bases between them. CDR3 length equals 14 residues. CDR3 nucleotide sequence: TGTGCCAGCAGCGTCACAGGGATTAGGACTGAAGCTTTCTTT. Protein product: CASSVTGIRTEAFF.

This chain connects TRBV19 to TRBJ1-2; TRBD1 agrees at 7 bases. Per the germline V gene, CDR1 is LNHDA and CDR2 is SQIVND (reference sequence). V dropped 1 base and J dropped 2; count of bases not matched to a gene: 13. CDR3 length: 18 residues. The CDR3 coding sequence is TGTGCCAGTAGTATAGCTCCGACTACCGGGACAGCCAACTATGGCTACACCTTC. As protein: CASSIAPTTGTANYGYTF.

The J gene is TRBJ2-3, the V gene TRBV3-1 (or the pseudogene TRBV3-2), with 14 bases identical to TRBD2. In germline, CDR1 is LGHDT, CDR2 YNNKEL (reference sequence). V lost 4 bases to trimming and J lost 4 bases; unmatched junction nucleotides: 1. The CDR3 spans 15 residues. CDR3 DNA: TGTGCCAGCAGCCCGGGACTAGCGGGGGCAGATACGCAGTATTTT. Translated: CASSPGLAGADTQYF.

J is TRBJ2-3 and V is TRBV11-1, with TRBD2 as a possible D gene (6 bases). Germline V gene sequence: CDR1 SGHAT, CDR2 FQDESV (reference sequence). This CDR3 contains 15 residues. V dropped 1 base and J dropped 6 bases, with 14 bases sitting between them. CDR3 coding DNA: TGTGCCAGCAGCTTAGTTAGCGGTGGACGGGATACGCAGTATTTT. Protein: CASSLVSGGRDTQYF.

The chain uses TRBV5-6 and TRBJ1-5; D may be TRBD1 (6 bases). This CDR3 region has 13 residues. Germline V CDR1 and CDR2: SGHDT, YYEEEE. V was clipped by 0 bases and J by 5 bases, with 6 bases between them. The CDR3 DNA sequence: TGTGCCAGCAGCTTGGACAGGGATCAGCCCCAGCATTTT. It encodes CASSLDRDQPQHF.

CDR3 coding DNA: TGTGCCAGCAGTTTGAGGAATTCCTACGAGCAGTACTTC. Translated, it gives CASSLRNSYEQYF. This sequence joins TRBV28 and TRBJ2-7; no firm D call. This CDR3 has 13 amino acids. Deletions cut 3 bases from V and 1 base from J, with 7 bases between. From germline, CDR1 is MDHEN and CDR2 SYDVKM.

V usage is TRBV6-2 or TRBV6-3 and J usage is TRBJ1-1, with unresolved D. The V end lost 2 bases, the J end lost 4 bases, and 11 bases lay between the germline ends. The CDR3 consists of 14 residues. From germline, CDR1 is MNHEY and CDR2 SVGEGT. The CDR3 spells CASSYGSEITEAFF. CDR3 nucleotide sequence: TGTGCCAGCAGTTACGGCTCCGAAATCACTGAAGCTTTCTTT.

This chain uses TRBV18 with TRBJ2-1; 10 positions agree with TRBD1. V lost 3 bases and J lost 5; bases outside the gene matches: 4. Germline assignment: CDR1 KGHSH and CDR2 LQKENI. The CDR3 is 15 amino acids. For the CDR3, the DNA is TGTGCCAGCTCACCCCCTGGGACAGGGGACAATGAGCAGTTCTTC. The encoded protein is CASSPPGTGDNEQFF.

This chain uses TRBV28 with TRBJ2-7; D remains unclear. V was pared by 5 bases and J by 7 bases, with 9 bases between. The CDR3 is 11 residues long. Germline loops: CDR1 MDHEN, CDR2 SYDVKM. CDR3 residues: CASSPFGEQYF. In DNA form, the CDR3 reads TGTGCCAGCAGTCCCTTCGGGGAGCAGTACTTC.